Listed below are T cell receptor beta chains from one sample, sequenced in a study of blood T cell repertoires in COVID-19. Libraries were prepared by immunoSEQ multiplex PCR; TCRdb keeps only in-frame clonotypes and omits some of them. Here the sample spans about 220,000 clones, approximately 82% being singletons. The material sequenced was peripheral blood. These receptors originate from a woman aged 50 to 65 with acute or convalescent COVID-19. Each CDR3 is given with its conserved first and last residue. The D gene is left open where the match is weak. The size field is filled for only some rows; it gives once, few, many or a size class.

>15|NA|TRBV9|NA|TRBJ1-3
CASSGGSSSGNTIYF
TGTGCCAGCAGCGGCGGGTCGTCCTCTGGAAACACCATATATTTT
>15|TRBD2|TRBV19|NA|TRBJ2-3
CASSRLAGDRDTQYF
TGTGCCAGTAGTCGATTAGCGGGAGATAGAGATACGCAGTATTTT
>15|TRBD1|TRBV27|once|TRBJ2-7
CASSLTGQGAYEQYF
TGTGCCAGCAGTTTAACCGGACAGGGGGCCTACGAGCAGTACTTC
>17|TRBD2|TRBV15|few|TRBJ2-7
CATSRGGLAGEWVEQYF
TGTGCCACCAGCAGAGGCGGACTAGCGGGAGAATGGGTCGAGCAGTACTTC
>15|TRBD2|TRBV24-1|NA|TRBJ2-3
CATSDAGEGTDTQYF
TGTGCCACCAGTGATGCGGGAGAAGGCACAGATACGCAGTATTTT
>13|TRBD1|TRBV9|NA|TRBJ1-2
CASSGWGDRENTF
TGTGCCAGCAGCGGTTGGGGTGACAGGGAAAACACCTTC
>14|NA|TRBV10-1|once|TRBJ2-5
CASSGGQGKETQYF
TGCGCCAGCAGTGGCGGCCAGGGGAAAGAGACCCAGTACTTC
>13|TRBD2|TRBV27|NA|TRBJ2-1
CASRGGIYNEQFF
TGTGCCAGCAGGGGGGGGATATACAATGAGCAGTTCTTC
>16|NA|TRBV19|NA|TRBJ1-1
CASSSRETGSYTEAFF
TGTGCCAGTAGTAGCCGAGAGACAGGCTCATACACTGAAGCTTTCTTT
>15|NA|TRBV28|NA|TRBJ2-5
CATQYFGGDPGTQYF
NA
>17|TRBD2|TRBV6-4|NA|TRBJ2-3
CASSDSGSGRKTDTQYF
TGTGCCAGCAGTGACTCAGGGAGCGGGAGAAAGACAGATACGCAGTATTTT
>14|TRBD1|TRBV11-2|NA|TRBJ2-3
CASSLDRGTDTQYF
TGTGCCAGCAGCCTCGACAGGGGCACAGATACGCAGTATTTT
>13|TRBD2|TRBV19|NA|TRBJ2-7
CASSWGTSYEQYF
TGTGCCAGTAGTTGGGGGACTAGCTACGAGCAGTACTTC
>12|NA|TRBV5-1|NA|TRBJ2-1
CASSLATNEQFF
TGCGCCAGCAGCTTGGCTACCAATGAGCAGTTCTTC
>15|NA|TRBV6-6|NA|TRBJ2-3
CASSSRTVGTDTQYF
TGTGCCAGCAGTTCCCGGACTGTTGGCACAGATACGCAGTATTTT
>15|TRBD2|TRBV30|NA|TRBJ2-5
CAWTRLAGVGETQYF
TGTGCCTGGACCAGACTAGCGGGAGTAGGAGAGACCCAGTACTTC
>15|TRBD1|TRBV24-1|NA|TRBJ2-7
CATSDSGQGGYEQYF
TGTGCCACCAGTGATTCGGGACAGGGGGGTTACGAGCAGTACTTC
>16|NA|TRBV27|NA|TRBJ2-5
CASSPGKIGGLETQYF
TGTGCCAGCAGTCCCGGAAAGATCGGGGGGCTGGAGACCCAGTACTTC
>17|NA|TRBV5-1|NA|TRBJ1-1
CASSLVLQGGVNTEAFF
TGCGCCAGCAGCTTGGTTTTACAGGGTGGCGTGAACACTGAAGCTTTCTTT
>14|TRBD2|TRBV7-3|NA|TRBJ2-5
CASSSIAGEETQYF
TGTGCCAGCAGCTCGATAGCGGGAGAAGAGACCCAGTACTTC
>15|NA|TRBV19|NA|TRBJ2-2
CASHVGGVSTGELFF
TGTGCCAGCCACGTAGGAGGCGTTTCCACCGGGGAGCTGTTTTTT
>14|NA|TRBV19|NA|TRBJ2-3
CASSIDGITDTQYF
TGTGCCAGTAGTATAGACGGGATCACAGATACGCAGTATTTT
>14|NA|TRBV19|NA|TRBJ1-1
CASSQRTDNTEAFF
TGTGCCAGTAGTCAGCGGACAGACAACACTGAAGCTTTCTTT
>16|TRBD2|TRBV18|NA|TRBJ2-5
CASSSRSGRELETQYF
TGTGCCAGCTCATCCCGCAGCGGGAGGGAGTTGGAGACCCAGTACTTC
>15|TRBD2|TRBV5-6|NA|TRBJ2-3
CASRGLAGGKDTQYF
TGTGCCAGCAGAGGACTAGCGGGAGGGAAAGATACGCAGTATTTT
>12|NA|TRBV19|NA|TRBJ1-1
CATAGWSTEAFF
TGTGCCACCGCGGGCTGGAGCACTGAAGCTTTCTTT
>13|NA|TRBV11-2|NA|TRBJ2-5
CASRKGGGETQYF
TGTGCCAGCAGAAAAGGGGGGGGAGAGACCCAGTACTTC
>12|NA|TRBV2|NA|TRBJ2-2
CATRGGTGELFF
TGTGCCACAAGGGGGGGCACCGGGGAGCTGTTTTTT
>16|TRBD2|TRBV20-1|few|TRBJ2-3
CSASGTSAQNTDTQYF
TGCAGTGCTAGTGGGACTAGCGCACAAAACACAGATACGCAGTATTTT
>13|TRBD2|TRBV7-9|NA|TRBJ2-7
CASSLLAGEEQYF
TGTGCCAGCAGCTTATTAGCGGGAGAAGAGCAGTACTTC
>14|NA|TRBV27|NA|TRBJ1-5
CASSLRRGGQPQHF
TGTGCCAGCAGTCTCCGACGGGGAGGTCAGCCCCAGCATTTT
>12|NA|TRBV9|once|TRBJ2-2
CASSAPGLELFF
TGTGCCAGCAGCGCCCCCGGGTTGGAGCTGTTTTTT
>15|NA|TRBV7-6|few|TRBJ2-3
CASSLVYGSLNTQYF
TGTGCCAGCAGCTTAGTTTACGGGAGTCTAAATACGCAGTATTTT
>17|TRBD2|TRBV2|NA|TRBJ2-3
CASSSGTTLRGADTQYF
TGTGCCAGCAGTAGCGGAACGACCCTGCGGGGGGCAGATACGCAGTATTTT
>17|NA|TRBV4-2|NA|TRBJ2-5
CASSQDLLGAGKETQYF
TGTGCCAGCAGCCAAGATCTGTTAGGGGCGGGGAAAGAGACCCAGTACTTC
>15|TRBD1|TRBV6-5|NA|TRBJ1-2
CASRPGTGHNYGYTF
TGTGCCAGCAGACCTGGGACAGGACACAACTATGGCTACACCTTC
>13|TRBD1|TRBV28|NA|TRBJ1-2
CASSLARQGDYTF
TGTGCCAGCAGTTTAGCGCGACAGGGGGACTACACCTTC
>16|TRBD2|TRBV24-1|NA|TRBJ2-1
CATSVSRGLSYNEQFF
TGTGCCACCAGTGTATCTAGGGGACTATCCTACAATGAGCAGTTCTTC
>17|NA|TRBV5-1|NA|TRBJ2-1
CASSPPWFSGEANEQFF
TGCGCCAGCAGCCCCCCCTGGTTTAGCGGAGAGGCCAATGAGCAGTTCTTC
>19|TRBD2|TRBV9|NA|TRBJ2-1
CASSVAGGLAGGSYNEQFF
TGTGCCAGCAGCGTAGCCGGGGGACTAGCGGGAGGTTCCTACAATGAGCAGTTCTTC
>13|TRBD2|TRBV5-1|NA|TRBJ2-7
CASSLGEGYEQYF
TGCGCCAGCAGCTTGGGGGAGGGCTACGAGCAGTACTTC
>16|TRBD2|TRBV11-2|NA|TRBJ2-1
CASSSLAGGRIGEQFF
TGTGCCAGCAGCTCACTAGCGGGAGGCCGAATCGGGGAGCAGTTCTTC